The clone carrying this TCR beta chain has a single count. Per the original data handling: The authors estimated nucleated cell counts from reference gene primer amplification. The table came from immunoSEQ multiplex PCR; TCRdb's copy has only in-frame clones and leaves some out. The D gene and trimming were derived from the DNA, and the V and J assignments and clone size from that table. The table lists some 490,000 clones, over 75% of them singletons. Germline V gene data show CDR1 as SGHTA and CDR2 as FQGNSA. V shed 4 bases, J shed 4 bases, and the junction held 7 bases outside the gene matches. The CDR3 has 15 amino acids. This record belongs to a study of blood T cell repertoires in COVID-19. Background on the study: Samples came from the United States, Italy and Spain, spanning acute and convalescent COVID-19. T cells, B-cell-depleted T cells, or PBMCs provided the cDNA or gDNA that served as material.

The sequencing input was peripheral blood. This rearrangement joins TRBV7-2 to TRBJ1-1; 9 bases fit TRBD1. This sequence was found in a human donor in a cohort sampled during active COVID-19. CDR3 nucleotide sequence: TGTGCCAGCAGCTCACACAGGGGGCGCGGCACTGAAGCTTTCTTT. This encodes CASSSHRGRGTEAFF.